This T cell receptor beta chain stems from a study of cytomegalovirus exposure and HLA in healthy donors. Study background: Out of 398 genotyped donors, roughly 78% belonged to the Caucasian-associated ancestry cluster. General study points: The availability of immune exposure information extended only to CMV serostatus. Some public TCRs appeared in many individuals, while most sequences were rare.

Concerning this clone itself: Its target is not known.

Both 60 Vbeta primers and 13 Jbeta primers went into the PCR. TCRdb's copy holds only in-frame clones and misses some; the assay was immunoSEQ multiplex PCR. The repertoire holds roughly 130,000 clones, with 6.5% to 9.5% as singletons. The CDR3 is made up of 17 amino acids. Germline V lookup: CDR1 MNHNS, CDR2 SASEGT. The J segment lost 2 bases and the V segment lost 4 bases, leaving 5 bases of the junction unmatched. The V and J genes are TRBV6-1 and TRBJ2-3, with TRBD2 matching over 14 bases. Sequenced sample: PBMCs. The receptor comes from a man in his forties in good health and CMV-seronegative. The CDR3 DNA sequence: TGTGCCAGCAGTGCCAGGACTAGCGGGGGGCTCACAGATACGCAGTATTTT. This translates into CASSARTSGGLTDTQYF.